This T cell receptor beta chain came from a study of blood T cell repertoires in COVID-19. Study overall: The study drew acute and convalescent COVID-19 samples from the United States, Italy and Spain. PBMCs, B-cell-depleted T cells, or T cells provided the cDNA or gDNA that made up the material.

The CDR3 has 16 amino acids. The V gene lost 6 bases and the J gene lost 4 bases, with 18 bases spanning the gap. Per germline, CDR1 ENHRY and CDR2 SYGVKD. As processed by the authors: Estimated nucleated cell counts came from reference gene primer amplification. TCRdb keeps only in-frame clones here, not all; method: immunoSEQ multiplex PCR. Clone size and the V and J calls come from that table; the DNA yielded D and trimming. There are under 75,000 clones in the sample; about 90% occur only once, and approximately 18% lies in the top ten. Sequenced: peripheral blood. The sequence was obtained from a woman older than 75 with active COVID-19. The rearrangement joins TRBV10-3 to TRBJ1-4, with D maybe TRBD1 (5 bases). CDR3 sequence (DNA): TGTGCCATCAGAGGGGAGGGCCAGGACTTTAATGAAAAACTGTTTTTT. Protein: CAIRGEGQDFNEKLFF.